The T cell receptor beta chain under discussion was sequenced for a study of T cells in Graves' hyperthyroidism and ophthalmopathy. The CDR3 consists of 18 residues. CDR1 MNHEY and CDR2 SVGEGT come from the germline V gene. J was trimmed by 2 bases and V by 4 bases; bases with no gene match: 12. Authors of the study amplified TCR beta CDR3 regions from RNA transcripts. The TCR CDR3 was amplified in a first-round RT-PCR using the HTBI primer set. TCRdb fed the multiplex PCR reads into MiXCR, producing one record per CDR3 protein. In the table there are fewer than 650,000 distinct CDR3 sequences, approximately 14% of which are singletons. Patients affected by ophthalmopathy presented a Clinical Activity Score of at least 3, a NOSPECS grade of at least 4, and disease duration below 3 months. Study-level results: A model of 13 V-J pairs discriminated ophthalmopathy from stable hyperthyroidism.

As regards this clonotype: No antigen is known for it.

Sequencing input: blood. The V call is TRBV6-2 or TRBV6-3, the J call TRBJ2-7, with TRBD1 identical over 12 bases. This clonotype originated in a woman in her forties with Graves' ophthalmopathy. The CDR3 here is CASSSTPGDRGRPYEQYF. CDR3 DNA sequence: TGTGCCAGCAGTTCTACACCCGGGGACAGGGGGCGGCCCTACGAGCAGTACTTC.